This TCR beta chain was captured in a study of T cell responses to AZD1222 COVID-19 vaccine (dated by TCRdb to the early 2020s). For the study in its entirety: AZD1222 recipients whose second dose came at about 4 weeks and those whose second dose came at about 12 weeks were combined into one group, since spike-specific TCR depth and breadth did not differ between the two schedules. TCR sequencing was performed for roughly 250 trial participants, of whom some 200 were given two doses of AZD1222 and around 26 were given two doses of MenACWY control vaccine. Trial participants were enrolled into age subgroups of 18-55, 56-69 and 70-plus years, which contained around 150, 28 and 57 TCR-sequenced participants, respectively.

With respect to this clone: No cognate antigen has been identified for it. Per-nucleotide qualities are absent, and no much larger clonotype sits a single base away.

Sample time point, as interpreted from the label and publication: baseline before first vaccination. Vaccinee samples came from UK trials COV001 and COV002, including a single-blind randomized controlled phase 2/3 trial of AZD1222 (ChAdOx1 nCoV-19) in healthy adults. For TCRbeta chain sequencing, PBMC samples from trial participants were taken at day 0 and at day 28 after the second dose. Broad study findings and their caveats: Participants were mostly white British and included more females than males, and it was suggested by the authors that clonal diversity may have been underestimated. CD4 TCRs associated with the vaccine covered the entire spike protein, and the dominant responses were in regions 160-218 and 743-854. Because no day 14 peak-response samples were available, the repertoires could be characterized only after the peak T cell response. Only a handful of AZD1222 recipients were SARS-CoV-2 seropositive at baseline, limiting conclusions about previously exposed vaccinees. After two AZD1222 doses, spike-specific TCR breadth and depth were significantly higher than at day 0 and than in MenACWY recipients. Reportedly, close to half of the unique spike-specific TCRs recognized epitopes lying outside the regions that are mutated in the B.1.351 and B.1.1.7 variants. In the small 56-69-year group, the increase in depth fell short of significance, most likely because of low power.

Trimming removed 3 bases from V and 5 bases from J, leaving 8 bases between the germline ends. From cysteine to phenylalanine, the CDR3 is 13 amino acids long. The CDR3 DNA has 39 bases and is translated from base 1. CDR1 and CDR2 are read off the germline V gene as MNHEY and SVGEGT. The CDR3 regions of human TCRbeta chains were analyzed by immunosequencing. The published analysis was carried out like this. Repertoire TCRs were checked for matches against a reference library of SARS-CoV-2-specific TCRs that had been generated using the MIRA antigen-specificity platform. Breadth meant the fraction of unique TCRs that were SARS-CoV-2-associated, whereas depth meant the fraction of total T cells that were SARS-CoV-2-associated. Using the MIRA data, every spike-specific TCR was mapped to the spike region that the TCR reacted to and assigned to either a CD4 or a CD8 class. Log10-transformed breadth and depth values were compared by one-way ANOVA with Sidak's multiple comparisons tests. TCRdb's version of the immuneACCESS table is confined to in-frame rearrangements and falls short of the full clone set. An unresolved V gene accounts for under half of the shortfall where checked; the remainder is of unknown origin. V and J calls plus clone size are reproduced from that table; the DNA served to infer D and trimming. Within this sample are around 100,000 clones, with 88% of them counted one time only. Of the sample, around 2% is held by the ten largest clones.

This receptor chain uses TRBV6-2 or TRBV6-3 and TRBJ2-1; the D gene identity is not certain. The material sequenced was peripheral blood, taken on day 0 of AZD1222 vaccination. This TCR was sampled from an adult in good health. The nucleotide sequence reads TGTGCCAGCAGTTATACGGAAAACAATGAGCAGTTCTTC. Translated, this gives CASSYTENNEQFF.